This entry lists 24 T cell receptor beta chains sequenced from one sample in a study of blood T cell repertoires in COVID-19. Profiling relied on immunoSEQ multiplex PCR, and the TCRdb table lists in-frame clones only, not all of them. The sample has roughly 100,000 clones, about four fifths seen once; the top ten hold approximately 9%. Sequencing used peripheral blood. Receptor source: a woman aged 70-85 years with acute or convalescent COVID-19.

J is TRBJ2-1 and V is TRBV4-1; D call uncertain. From germline, CDR1 is MGHRA and CDR2 YSYEKL. V was shortened by 1 base and J by 4 bases, with 17 bases between the two germline ends. There are 17 residues in the CDR3. This CDR3 reads CASSQAGLGLTYNEQFF. The CDR3 DNA is TGCGCCAGCAGCCAAGCCGGTCTGGGCCTAACATACAATGAGCAGTTCTTC.

This chain connects TRBV30 to TRBJ1-2; D may be TRBD1 (6 bases). Germline-derived CDR1 and CDR2 are GTSNPN and SVGIG (reference sequence). Trimming stripped 3 bases from V and 4 bases from J, with 12 bases between. This CDR3 comprises 13 residues. The CDR3 coding sequence is TGTGCCTGGAGGAAGGACAGACTCTATGGCTACACCTTC. This sequence encodes CAWRKDRLYGYTF.

V is TRBV29-1 and J is TRBJ2-1; 11 nucleotides agree with TRBD2. CDR1 is SQVTM and CDR2 is ANQGSEA in the germline V gene. Trimming removed 2 bases from V and 8 bases from J; junction bases left unmatched: 2. The CDR3 totals 13 residues. The CDR3 protein is CSVETSGGDEQFF. The DNA of the CDR3 is TGCAGCGTTGAAACTAGCGGGGGTGATGAGCAGTTCTTC.

The V gene is TRBV6-5, the J gene TRBJ2-5; TRBD1 might be the D (6 bases). CDR3 length: 13 residues. V was pared by 6 bases and J by 2 bases, with 10 bases between. Germline V lookup: CDR1 MNHEY, CDR2 SVGAGI. The CDR3 protein is CASRQTGQETQYF. CDR3 nucleotide sequence: TGTGCCAGCAGACAGACAGGACAAGAGACCCAGTACTTC.

The chain combines TRBV19 with TRBJ1-5; 7 bases are shared with TRBD1. Germline V gene data show CDR1 as LNHDA and CDR2 as SQIVND (reference sequence). The V gene end was trimmed by 3 bases and the J gene end by 3 bases; junction bases not matched to a gene: 11. The CDR3 sequence is 17 residues long. The CDR3 DNA is TGTGCCAGTAGTATTTCGGGGACAGTATGGTACAATCAGCCCCAGCATTTT. It yields the protein CASSISGTVWYNQPQHF.

A single count supports this clone. The chain couples TRBV10-3 to TRBJ2-7; 9 nucleotides align to TRBD1. Germline V lookup: CDR1 ENHRY, CDR2 SYGVKD. This CDR3 has 13 amino acids. V lost 10 bases, J lost 5 bases, and 9 bases stayed unmatched. The CDR3 coding sequence is TGTGCCACCACGCCGGGACAGGGTCACGAGCAGTACTTC. The encoded protein is CATTPGQGHEQYF.

The chain couples TRBV6-5 to TRBJ2-1; D might be TRBD2 (5 bases). Per germline, CDR1 MNHEY and CDR2 SVGAGI. There are 15 residues in the CDR3. The V and J ends lost 7 bases and 5 bases respectively, with 18 bases between them. The CDR3 DNA sequence: TGTGCCAGCACCCCTTTGTTAGCGAGCAACAATGAGCAGTTCTTC. This gives the protein CASTPLLASNNEQFF.

V gene TRBV6-2 or TRBV6-3 combines with J gene TRBJ2-4; 9 bases map to TRBD1. After removal of 0 bases from V and 3 bases from J, the junction contained 3 bases not matched to a gene. The CDR3 consists of 16 residues. The germline gives CDR1 MNHEY, CDR2 SVGEGT. The CDR3 region has the DNA TGTGCCAGCAGTTACTCGGGACAGGGAAACAAAAACATTCAGTACTTC. It codes for CASSYSGQGNKNIQYF.

The rearrangement joins TRBV12-5 to TRBJ1-1; 10 positions match TRBD1. Trimming cost V 6 bases and J 4 bases; bases outside gene matches: 14. Per the germline V gene, CDR1 is LGHNT and CDR2 is FRNRAP. The CDR3 spans 17 residues. CDR3 in DNA: TGTGCTAGTGGGGGTGGGACAGGGGTCCTGACTGGCACTGAAGCTTTCTTT. It codes for CASGGGTGVLTGTEAFF.

V usage is TRBV20-1 and J usage is TRBJ2-7; a weak D match, TRBD1 (6 bases). Germline CDR1 reads DFQATT; CDR2 reads SNEGSKA (reference sequence). This CDR3 spans 11 amino acids. CDR3 DNA: TGCAGCATAAAGACAGGTTACGAGCAGTACTTC. Translating it yields CSIKTGYEQYF.

This chain joins TRBV28 and TRBJ2-7; 12 bases are a match to TRBD1. The J segment lost 7 bases and the V segment lost 10 bases, leaving 11 bases of the junction unmatched. CDR1 is MDHEN and CDR2 is SYDVKM in the germline V gene. CDR3 length: 14 amino acids. The CDR3 spells CATSSGQGAREQYF. The CDR3 nucleotides are TGTGCCACCTCATCGGGACAGGGGGCGAGAGAGCAGTACTTC.

This clone showed up just a few times. This chain connects TRBV12-5 to TRBJ1-6; perhaps TRBD1 as D (6 bases). Germline loops: CDR1 LGHNT, CDR2 FRNRAP. CDR3 length: 15 amino acids. The ends were cut back, 4 bases at V and 6 bases at J, with 13 bases in the middle. CDR3 region: CASGSGGPLNSPLHF. CDR3 nucleotides: TGTGCTAGTGGTTCCGGGGGGCCCCTTAATTCACCCCTCCACTTT.

V and J are TRBV3-1 (or the pseudogene TRBV3-2) and TRBJ1-2; D ambiguous. The V end lost 3 bases, the J end lost 7 bases, and 18 bases lay between the germline ends. Germline V gene data show CDR1 as LGHDT and CDR2 as YNNKEL (reference sequence). The CDR3 totals 15 residues. The CDR3 sequence is CASSHLQWAAGGYTF. In DNA form, the CDR3 reads TGTGCCAGCAGCCACCTACAATGGGCTGCGGGTGGCTACACCTTC.

The chain uses TRBV5-4 and TRBJ2-5, with 10 bases lining up with TRBD2. The CDR3 length is 15 residues. Germline CDR1 SGHNT, CDR2 YYREEE (reference sequence). V lost 4 bases, J lost 2 bases, and 5 bases stayed unmatched. Here the CDR3 reads CASSTRTSGQETQYF. In nucleotides, the CDR3 is TGTGCCAGCAGCACTCGGACTAGCGGACAAGAGACCCAGTACTTC.

The J gene is TRBJ2-2, the V gene TRBV2, with 8 bases that match TRBD2. The V segment lost 4 bases and the J segment 5 bases; nucleotides outside the gene matches: 3. This CDR3 contains 14 residues. Germline V gene data show CDR1 as SNHLY and CDR2 as FYNNEI. The CDR3 sequence: CASSGLAGTGELFF. CDR3 bases: TGTGCCAGCAGTGGGCTAGCGGGTACCGGGGAGCTGTTTTTT. The entire variable domain, with the rest obtained from reference TRBV2 and TRBJ2-2, is as follows: EPEVTQTPSHQVTQMGQEVILRCVPISNHLYFYWYRQILGQKVEFLVSFYNNEISEKSEIFDDQFSVERPDGSNFTLKIRSTKLEDSAMYFCASSGLAGTGELFFGEGSRLTVL.

J is TRBJ2-1 and V is TRBV10-3; a possible D gene is TRBD2 (6 bases). The CDR3 is 15 residues long. The ends were cut back, 6 bases at V and 0 bases at J, with 12 bases in the middle. CDR1 is ENHRY, CDR2 SYGVKD, per germline. CDR3 coding DNA: TGTGCCATCAGGCTCGACGGGAGCTCCTACAATGAGCAGTTCTTC. It is translated as CAIRLDGSSYNEQFF.

V is TRBV5-6 and J is TRBJ2-3, with 8 bases matching TRBD1. The CDR3 is 16 amino acids. The V gene's germline CDR1 is SGHDT and CDR2 YYEEEE. V was pared by 3 bases and J by 6 bases, with 12 bases of the junction left unmatched. The DNA for the CDR3 is TGTGCCAGCAGCTCCCCTCACCAGGGGGCACATGATACGCAGTATTTT. Its protein product is CASSSPHQGAHDTQYF.

This clone was counted a few times. The rearrangement links TRBV9 to TRBJ1-6; 8 bases align to TRBD1. Trimming cost V 4 bases and J 8 bases; bases outside gene matches: 14. There are 17 residues in the CDR3. Germline lookup yields CDR1 SGDLS and CDR2 YYNGEE. As DNA, the CDR3 is TGTGCCAGCAGCCCCGGCCAGGGGGCCCCGTCTTATTCACCCCTCCACTTT. It encodes CASSPGQGAPSYSPLHF. The full variable domain, rest sourced from reference TRBV9 and TRBJ1-6, is DSGVTQTPKHLITATGQRVTLRCSPRSGDLSVYWYQQSLDQGLQFLIQYYNGEERAKGNILERFSAQQFPDLHSELNLSSLELGDSALYFCASSPGQGAPSYSPLHFGNGTRLTVT.

CDR3 in amino acids: CASSLRQGGEKLFF. The CDR3 bases are TGTGCCAGCAGCCTACGGCAGGGTGGAGAAAAACTGTTTTTT. This sequence joins TRBV11-1 and TRBJ1-4, with a possible D match to TRBD1 (5 bases). Germline values: CDR1 SGHAT, CDR2 FQDESV (reference sequence). V shed 5 bases and J shed 8 bases, with 15 bases lying between them. CDR3 length equals 14 residues.

This clone appeared a few times. This sequence joins TRBV9 and TRBJ2-7, with D possibly TRBD2 on 5 matching bases. V dropped 0 bases and J dropped 3 bases, with 16 bases sitting between them. The CDR3 consists of 16 residues. Germline lookup yields CDR1 SGDLS and CDR2 YYNGEE. The CDR3 loop reads CASSVAPLGGHYEQYF. The CDR3 DNA is TGTGCCAGCAGCGTAGCTCCCCTCGGCGGGCACTACGAGCAGTACTTC.

The V and J genes are TRBV12-3 or TRBV12-4 and TRBJ1-4, with D maybe TRBD1 (6 bases). Trimming cost V 6 bases and J 7 bases, with 12 bases left between them. CDR3 length: 13 residues. CDR3 nucleotide sequence: TGTGCCAGCAGAGCACAGGGTCTTGAAAAACTGTTTTTT. Translation gives CASRAQGLEKLFF.

In its sample, this clone was seen a few times. This specimen includes other DNA sequences encoding the same CDR3. This sequence joins TRBV5-4 and TRBJ2-7; 10 bases align to TRBD1. Germline V gives CDR1 SGHNT, CDR2 YYREEE (reference sequence). The CDR3 consists of 15 residues. Germline trimming cut 4 bases from V and 2 bases from J; bases unmatched to any gene: 6. CDR3 amino acids: CASSQDRGQTYEQYF. The CDR3 nucleotides are TGTGCCAGCAGCCAAGACAGGGGGCAGACCTACGAGCAGTACTTC.

The rearrangement links TRBV27 to TRBJ2-7, with a possible D match to TRBD2 (6 bases). The V end lost 5 bases, the J end lost 0 bases, and 17 bases lay between the germline ends. This CDR3 region has 16 residues. The germline V gene has CDR1 MNHEY and CDR2 SMNVEV (reference sequence). CDR3 in DNA: TGTGCCAGCAGTCCCCGAGGAGGGTACAGCTCCTACGAGCAGTACTTC. Protein sequence: CASSPRGGYSSYEQYF.

This clone has just one count. V gene TRBV4-1 combines with J gene TRBJ1-2; D unclear. V was cut by 1 base and J by 6 bases, with 18 bases left in between. The CDR3 length is 16 residues. The germline gives CDR1 MGHRA, CDR2 YSYEKL. For the CDR3, the DNA is TGCGCCAGCAGCCAAGCTGGTAGGGCTCCGAGGGATGGCTACACCTTC. It specifies CASSQAGRAPRDGYTF.